The present T cell receptor (beta chain) was sequenced within a study of OX40 agonist ivuxolimab in advanced cancers. Regarding the research as a whole: Ivuxolimab was an agonistic, fully human IgG2 monoclonal antibody directed against OX40 (CD134), a costimulatory receptor. Intravenous ivuxolimab was administered to patients every 2 weeks at six dose levels: 0.01, 0.1, 0.3, 1.5, 3 and 10 mg/kg. Of the approximately 50 dose-escalation patients, hepatocellular carcinoma was present in about 20, melanoma in around 15, renal cell carcinoma in 9 and head and neck cancer in 9. In the dose-escalation cohort, 70% to 90% of patients were male, and the mean age was roughly 60 years with a range of about 20 to 80. Patients were allowed to have had prior anti-PD-1, anti-PD-L1 or anti-CTLA-4 therapy, and roughly 40% of the dose-escalation patients had been treated with checkpoint inhibitors. Three dose-escalation patients achieved partial responses, one with hepatocellular carcinoma and two with cutaneous melanoma. The point of sequencing TCRbeta in the periphery was to test whether ivuxolimab changed TCR sequence diversity and drove clonal T-cell expansion. The paper describes the monotherapy dose-escalation part (N of about 50 patients) of the phase I trial of ivuxolimab. Broad study findings and their caveats: At doses of 0.1 to 3.0 mg/kg, clonal expansion of both CD4+ and CD8+ blood T cells was observed from baseline to week 6. The antigen specificity of the clonally expanded peripheral T cells was not determined. After ivuxolimab, more expanded clones were found on average in CD8+ T cells than in CD4+ T cells. Low levels of normalized T-cell clonal expansion were also seen in some patients who did not respond. In partial responders in the 0.1-3.0 mg/kg groups, normalized peripheral clonal expansion was found to be among the lowest, especially among CD8+ T cells.

To sequence the TCRbeta CDR3 region, genomic DNA was isolated from the sorted cells. TCRbeta CDR3 regions were sequenced using the immunoSEQ Assay. TCRdb obtained this table from immuneACCESS and retained in-frame rearrangements with V and J assigned. These tables miss some clones; where compared with another copy, unresolved V genes account for less than half of the shortfall, and the remainder is unexplained. The sample profile shows roughly 38,000 clones; approximately 82% of them were found once. The ten largest clonotypes hold under 2% of the sample. In the germline V gene, CDR1 corresponds to MDHEN and CDR2 to SYDVKM. V loses 5 bases, J loses 6 bases, and the germline ends lie 8 bases apart. The CDR3 goes from the cysteine to the phenylalanine over 12 residues. The DNA shown is the 36-base CDR3, in frame from base 1. In its sample, this clone was seen a few times. Which antigen it targets is not known. One base away there is no much larger clone; base qualities are not given.

The trial excluded patients who had a history of autoimmune disease or who were on systemic immunosuppression. Peripheral blood for TCR sequencing was drawn from every dose cohort at baseline, at cycle 4 day 1 and at cycle 7 day 1. The samples were taken from a phase I, first-in-human, multicenter, open-label dose-escalation trial of ivuxolimab. Adults with locally advanced or metastatic melanoma, renal cell, hepatocellular, or head and neck squamous cell carcinoma were enrolled in the trial. Before TCR sequencing, CD4+ and CD8+ T cells were separately sorted from peripheral blood. The TCR was taken from an adult with an advanced solid tumor such as melanoma, head and neck, liver or kidney cancer. Recombination connected TRBV28 to TRBJ1-5, with the D gene not confidently named. The input for sequencing was CD4+ or CD8+ T cells sorted from blood, taken in a trial of the OX40 agonist ivuxolimab. The CDR3 has the sequence CASSPVRQPQHF. The nucleotides read TGTGCCAGCAGTCCGGTCCGTCAGCCCCAGCATTTT.